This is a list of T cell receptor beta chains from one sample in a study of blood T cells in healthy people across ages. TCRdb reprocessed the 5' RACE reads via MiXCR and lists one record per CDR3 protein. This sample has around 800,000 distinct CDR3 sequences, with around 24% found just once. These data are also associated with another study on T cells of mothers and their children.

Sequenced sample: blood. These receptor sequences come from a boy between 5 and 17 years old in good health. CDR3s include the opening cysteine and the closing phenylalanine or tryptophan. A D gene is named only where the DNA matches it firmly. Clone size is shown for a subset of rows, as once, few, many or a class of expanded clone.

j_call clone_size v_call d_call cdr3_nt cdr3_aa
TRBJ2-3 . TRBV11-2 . TGTGCCAGCGGCTTGGGAAGACGGAAGGAGGATACGCAGTATTTT CASGLGRRKEDTQYF
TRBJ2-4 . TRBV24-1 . TGTGCCACCAGTGATTCCACCTTAGCCAAAAACATTCAGTACTTC CATSDSTLAKNIQYF
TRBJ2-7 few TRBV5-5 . TGTGCCAGCAGCTTCGAACAGGGACCCTACGAGCAGTACTTC CASSFEQGPYEQYF
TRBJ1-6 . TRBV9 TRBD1 TGTGCCAGCAGCGAGACAGGGCAGGGGATTTCACCCCTCCACTTT CASSETGQGISPLHF
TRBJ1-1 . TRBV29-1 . TGCAGCGTTAAGGAGCGGGGACCTGAAGCTTTCTTT CSVKERGPEAFF
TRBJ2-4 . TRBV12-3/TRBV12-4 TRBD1 TGTGCCAGCACCATAGGGGGCGTGAGCAAAAACATTCAGTACTTC CASTIGGVSKNIQYF
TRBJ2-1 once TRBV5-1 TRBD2 TGCGCCAGCAGCAAAGGGACTAGCGGGATTCCCCATGAGCAGTTCTTC CASSKGTSGIPHEQFF
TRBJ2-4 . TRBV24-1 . TGTGCCACCAGTGAACTCGACCGGGACATTCAGTACTTC CATSELDRDIQYF
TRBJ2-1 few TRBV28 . TGTGCCAGCAGTTTCGTGAGCGGACACAATGAGCAGTTCTTC CASSFVSGHNEQFF
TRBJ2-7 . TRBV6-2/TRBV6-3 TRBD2 TGTGCCAGCAGTTACTTTCGGAACCGACTAGCGGGGGTCTCCTACGAGCAGTACTTC CASSYFRNRLAGVSYEQYF
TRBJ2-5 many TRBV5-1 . TGCGCCAGCAGCTTCCAGGGTGGGATGGAGACCCAGTACTTC CASSFQGGMETQYF